The T cell receptor (beta chain) under discussion was sequenced for a study of cytomegalovirus exposure and HLA in healthy donors (dated by TCRdb to 2017 to 2019). Regarding the complete study: An earlier analysis of roughly 610 of the donors reported approximately 280 Gb of sequence data and 117 million unique TCR beta sequences obtained from roughly 170 million T cells. Roughly 300 gigabases of sequencing data and around 80 million unique TCR sequences made up an early release that covered 500 to 700 HLA-typed donors. Of the roughly 400 genotyped donors, less than 85% were placed in the genetic ancestry cluster associated with self-reported Caucasian donors. The aim of the study was to test whether cataloging public T cell receptors could identify signatures of past pathogen exposure. The study used immunosequencing to profile the T cell repertoires of 666 subjects and linked those repertoires to cytomegalovirus serostatus. Besides the first cohort of 666 subjects, a separate validation cohort made up of 120 or so different subjects was used. To predict cytomegalovirus infection status, the study combined high-throughput TCR immunosequencing, statistical association of individual TCRs with disease status, and machine learning. A later analysis re-analyzed previously published TCR beta repertoires from 666 donors and added high-resolution HLA genotyping to study TCR occurrence patterns. Rather than drawing on any new phenotypic data, the later analysis identified candidate immune exposures from TCR beta sequences and the way those sequences occurred across donors. An earlier analysis of roughly 580 of the donors used high-throughput TCR beta sequencing to judge whether each TCR beta V gene segment behaved as functional or pseudogenic. Donor age, sex, ethnicity and CMV serostatus were compiled together with the repertoire data. Genome-wide SNP genotypes for about 65% of the roughly 670 donors were used in a later genetic analysis, which treated that subset as a discovery cohort. Every discovery cohort repertoire had been produced on one sequencing platform. HLA typing included class I and class II loci at four-digit resolution. Typing coverage differed by locus: A, B, C, DRB1 and DQB1 were typed in about 629-640 donors, DQA1 in 522, DPA1 in roughly 590, and DPB1 in about 450. Five DR-DQ haplotypes were treated as single units for association and clustering because of strong linkage in the cohort. Among some 410 genotyped donors of the cohort, an average of about 220,000 unique TCR beta nucleotide sequences was sequenced per donor, of which roughly 18% were non-productive. Results and caveats for the whole study, not just this receptor: A further reported finding was that TCR beta sequences accurately predicted the HLA-A and HLA-B alleles for most subjects in the first cohort. Correlated functional status among segregating V segments might be attributable to linkage disequilibrium, but an unknown experimental factor could not be ruled out. A group of highly shared sequence variants was considered likely to be a technical artifact of the sequencing pipeline. Some IMGT-functional V segments, including TRBV6-2 and TRBV6-3, could not be told apart with the 87-base-pair reads, so those segments were excluded. The study listed 150 to 200 TCR beta chains as associated with cytomegalovirus. Sequencing depth was assumed to be roughly uniform across donors in the presence/absence analyses, though that assumption may not hold. A later analysis reported that several top co-occurrence clusters appeared linked to parvovirus B19, influenza, CMV and Epstein-Barr virus. When HLA alleles, especially DR and DQ, strongly co-occurred, TCR associations were difficult to assign to individual alleles. A later analysis found that TCR association rates varied across HLA loci, with DRB1 alleles showing the most associated TCRs and HLA-C alleles the fewest. For the cohort, immune exposure information was limited to CMV serostatus. The authors suggested that the approach could potentially be generalized to other disease states and immunological phenotypes. A later analysis found that HLA-associated TCR beta chains were more clonally expanded and had lower generation probabilities than equally common non-associated chains. The classifier was reported to diagnose cytomegalovirus status with high specificity and sensitivity in both the original cohort and the validation cohort. Because counts were too low, 15 or so rarely observed V segments, including chromosome 9 orphons, were excluded from the earlier analysis of several hundred of the donors. Compared with the roughly 700-donor mean, donors in an Asian-associated ancestry cluster had fewer N-insertions in productive TCRs, according to a later genetic analysis. Only TCR beta chains were sequenced in this cohort, and the absence of alpha or paired-chain data limited detectable features. Because some donors lacked HLA typing at each locus, the association tests relied only on the typed subset. While some public TCRs were present in many individuals, most TCR sequences turned up only very rarely across donors. In vitro tests confirmed that a few of the cytomegalovirus-associated TCR beta chains recognize cytomegalovirus antigens. Broadly in line with IMGT annotations, most TCR beta V segments showed up in productive rearrangements about 90% or about 30% of the time in an earlier analysis of several hundred of the donors. Specific HLA alleles were associated with about 17,000 TCR beta sequences at a false discovery rate of 0.05 in a later analysis. A later genetic analysis associated a missense DCLRE1C variant with V-gene and J-gene trimming of TCR beta chains, and an independent cohort replicated the association. A later analysis found that most CMV-associated TCR beta chains appeared HLA-restricted, with HLA associations seemingly driven largely by CMV exposure.

The cohort comprised some 680 healthy bone marrow donors. At the time of sampling, all cohort members were nominally healthy, though unrecorded immune exposures were likely present. The donor tested CMV seropositive, placing the donor among the approximately 290 seropositive members of the cohort. A peripheral blood sample was collected from each donor, and TCR beta sequencing was performed on peripheral blood mononuclear cells. Genomic DNA was extracted from the blood cell samples with the Qiagen DNeasy Blood Extraction Kit. Compared with germline, V lacks 4 bases and J lacks 5 bases; bases without a gene match: 9. Its CDR3 holds 17 amino acids, cysteine through phenylalanine. The read is trimmed to its CDR3 DNA, 51 bases read in frame from base 1. The germline V gene (reference sequence) supplies CDR1 SEHNR and CDR2 FQNEAQ. Library prep was done by the immunoSEQ multiplex PCR assay. A mixture of 60 forward primers for TCR Vbeta segments and 13 reverse primers for TCR Jbeta segments was used in the multiplex PCR. Amplification of the CDR3 region of rearranged TCR beta genes was performed with a multiplex PCR assay on genomic DNA. The amplified TCR beta libraries were sequenced on the Illumina HiSeq System as 87-base-pair reads. The paper's processing steps were these. Across the roughly 700 repertoires, a later analysis counted around 80 million unique TCR beta chains, approximately 10 million of which were shared by at least two donors. Raw reads were error-corrected and collapsed into unique sequences with a nearest-neighbor algorithm that merged closely related sequences to remove PCR and sequencing errors. CDR3 sequences were aligned to IMGT reference sequences to assign V, D and J gene segments. For a sequence to be retained, at least a six-nucleotide match to both a V gene segment and a J gene segment was required. A rearrangement was called productive if the CDR3 had no stop codons and remained in frame with V and J, and every other rearrangement was called non-productive. CDR3 was defined by IMGT convention, running from the second conserved V-encoded cysteine to the conserved J-encoded phenylalanine. In an earlier analysis of roughly 610 of the donors, sequences lacking an unambiguous match to a single V gene segment were excluded. In an earlier analysis of a few hundred of the donors, V segments were called functional above 56.7% productive rearrangements and were called segregating when the between-donor standard deviation exceeded 5%. To diagnose cytomegalovirus status from the catalog of TCR beta chain sequences, a statistical classification framework was built. In a later analysis, V and J genes were assigned by comparing TCR nucleotide sequences against IMGT/GENE-DB human TR gene sequences. Using the TCRdist pipeline, a later analysis assigned CDR3 sequences along with most-parsimonious VDJ recombination scenarios. In a later analysis, every TCR beta chain was defined by the combination of its CDR3 amino acid sequence and its V-gene family, and reads without a unique V-gene family were dropped. To address suspected cross-contamination and a sequencing artifact, a later analysis removed several hundred highly shared, low-generation-probability nucleotide sequences. A later analysis calculated a clonal expansion index for each public chain from normalized within-repertoire ranks of inferred template counts. Generation probabilities in a later analysis came from a VDJ recombination model fitted to out-of-frame rearrangements, and those results were checked against IGoR. Hypergeometric tests were used in a later analysis to score TCR-TCR, TCR-HLA and TCR-CMV co-occurrence, with a repertoire-size bias correction applied to the TCR pairs. False discovery rates were estimated in a later analysis by permuting HLA or CMV assignments 20 times. In a later analysis, co-occurring TCRs were grouped using DBSCAN, and TCRdist sequence similarity was added for clustering within HLA-allele-positive subsets. Co-occurrence clustering excluded repertoires with fewer than 30,000 or more than 120,000 public chains, plus five with anomalous nucleotide sharing. TCRdb took over this immuneACCESS table, retaining in-frame rearrangements with V and J assigned. Such tables are incomplete; in checked studies, under half of the missing clones stem from an unresolved V gene, and the remainder is unexplained. V and J calls plus clone size are reproduced from that table; the DNA served to infer D and trimming. This sample gives about 120,000 clones in total; 60% to 70% of them show up just once. The ten largest account for over 8.5% of the sample.

On this clone: Its recognized antigen is unknown. No per-base quality is available; no much larger clone lies one base away.

The sequence was obtained from a woman aged 40 to 55 in good health and CMV-seropositive. Sequencing was done on a sample of PBMCs. The sequence joins TRBV7-9 to TRBJ2-3, with 13 bases in between that match TRBD2. The CDR3 reads CASSSGLAGVVVDTQYF. The DNA sequence is given as TGTGCCAGCAGCTCAGGACTAGCGGGAGTGGTGGTAGATACGCAGTATTTT.